The clone carrying this TCR beta chain was seen at least ten times. Antigen specificity is unknown. The data derive from a study of T cells in localized non-small cell lung cancer. V lost 8 bases and J lost 3, with 25 bases in between. Germline values: CDR1 SNHLY, CDR2 FYNNEI. The CDR3 is made up of 17 amino acids. Measured with immunoSEQ multiplex PCR; TCRdb has only the in-frame clones, and not every one. The sample has around 50,000 clones, around 86% seen once. Whole-study results and caveats: In adjacent lung, a median about 52 of the top 100 tumor clones were found. Among the tissues sampled, uninvolved adjacent lung had the highest T cell clonality, above tumor.

This TCR was sampled from a female donor with stage II lung adenocarcinoma. This specimen consisted of PBMCs, obtained before any cancer treatment. The rearrangement joins TRBV2 to TRBJ1-1; D call uncertain. The CDR3 DNA reads as TGTGCCAGCCCCCGTTGGAGCAGAGAAGGGCTTCACACTGAAGCTTTCTTT. Translated, it gives CASPRWSREGLHTEAFF.